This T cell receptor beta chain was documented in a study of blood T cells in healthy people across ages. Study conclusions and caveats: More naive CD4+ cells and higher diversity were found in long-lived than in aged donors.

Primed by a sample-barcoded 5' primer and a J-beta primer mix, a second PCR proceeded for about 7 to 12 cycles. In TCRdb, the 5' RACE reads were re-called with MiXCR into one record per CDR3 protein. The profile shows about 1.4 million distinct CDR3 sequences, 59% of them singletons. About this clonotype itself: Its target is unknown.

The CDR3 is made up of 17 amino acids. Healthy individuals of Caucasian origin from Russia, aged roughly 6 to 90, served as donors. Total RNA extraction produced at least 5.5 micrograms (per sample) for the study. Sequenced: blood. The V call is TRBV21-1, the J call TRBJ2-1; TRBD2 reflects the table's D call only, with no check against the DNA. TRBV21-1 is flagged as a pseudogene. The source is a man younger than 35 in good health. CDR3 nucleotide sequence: TGTGCCAGCAGCAAAGGATCGGCTAGCGGGAGACATTGTGAGCAGTTCTTC. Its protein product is CASSKGSASGRHCEQFF.